These 12 T cell receptor beta chains originate from one sample sequenced in a study of T cells in Graves' hyperthyroidism and ophthalmopathy. Using RNA transcripts as the source, TCR beta CDR3 regions were amplified. TCR CDR3 underwent first-round RT-PCR with the HTBI primer set. One entry per CDR3 protein, called by TCRdb with MiXCR from the multiplex PCR reads. This table has approximately 640,000 distinct CDR3 sequences, roughly 45% appearing once. Specimen: peripheral blood or thyroid tissue (not recorded which). The receptors shown here come from an adult man with Graves' disease, either hyperthyroidism or ophthalmopathy (not recorded which).

Points on this clonotype: A much larger clone lies a single base off, so this may be a read error. The genes are TRBV29-1 and TRBJ1-2, with 12 nucleotides matching TRBD1. The germline V gene has CDR1 SQVTM and CDR2 ANQGSEA. This CDR3 is 13 amino acids long. Trimming removed 7 bases from V and 4 bases from J; junction bases left unmatched: 4. The CDR3 loop reads CSGGTGGGYGYTF. CDR3 nucleotides: TGCAGCGGCGGGACAGGGGGCGGCTATGGCTACACCTTC.

The V gene is TRBV15, the J gene TRBJ2-2; TRBD1 agrees at 7 bases. After removal of 5 bases from V and 4 bases from J, the junction contained 7 bases not matched to a gene. CDR3 length equals 15 residues. Germline V gene sequence: CDR1 LNHNV, CDR2 YYDKDF (reference sequence). For the CDR3, the DNA is TGTGCCACCAGCCGGTCGGACAGGCGCACCGGGGAGCTGTTTTTT. As protein: CATSRSDRRTGELFF.

J is TRBJ1-4 and V is TRBV7-9, with 10 bases fitting TRBD1. V lost 5 bases to trimming and J lost 3 bases; unmatched junction nucleotides: 12. CDR3 length equals 18 residues. Germline V gives CDR1 SEHNR, CDR2 FQNEAQ (reference sequence). The CDR3 sequence: CASSETGTGASANEKLFF. CDR3 bases: TGTGCCAGCAGCGAAACCGGGACAGGGGCTTCGGCTAATGAAAAACTGTTTTTT.

This clonotype has only a few counts. V and J are TRBV2 and TRBJ2-7; 12 nucleotides line up with TRBD2. Germline V gives CDR1 SNHLY, CDR2 FYNNEI. This CDR3 comprises 14 residues. The junction had 3 bases not matched to a gene; V was cut back by 6 bases and J by 3 bases. The CDR3 loop is CASRTSGSGYEQYF. The CDR3 DNA sequence: TGTGCCAGCAGGACTAGCGGGAGCGGCTACGAGCAGTACTTC.

The chain is built from TRBV15 and TRBJ1-4; possibly TRBD1 for D (6 bases). The CDR3 spans 15 residues. V was trimmed by 5 bases and J by 8 bases, leaving 18 bases between them. Germline loops: CDR1 LNHNV, CDR2 YYDKDF (reference sequence). CDR3 coding DNA: TGTGCCACCAGCGTGACCGGGACAAGCTCCGAAAAACTGTTTTTT. Its protein is CATSVTGTSSEKLFF.

A note on this clonotype: Since a much larger clone is just one base distant, this may be a read error. The rearrangement uses TRBV19 and TRBJ1-5; D not resolved. V was trimmed by 8 bases and J by 5 bases, leaving 13 bases between them. This CDR3 is built from 13 residues. Germline V CDR1 and CDR2: LNHDA, SQIVND (reference sequence). Here the CDR3 DNA reads TGTGCCAGTGATGCAGGTCGCTATCAGCCCCAGCATTTT. This sequence encodes CASDAGRYQPQHF.

J is TRBJ1-6 and V is TRBV7-8; no firm D call. The V gene's germline CDR1 is SGHVS and CDR2 FQNEAQ. The CDR3 sequence is 16 residues long. V was clipped by 9 bases and J by 2 bases, with 17 bases between them. This CDR3 is CASSPTVSAYNSPLHF. The DNA of the CDR3 is TGTGCCAGTAGTCCCACCGTCTCGGCCTATAATTCACCCCTCCACTTT. Supplemented by reference TRBV7-8 and TRBJ1-6, the full variable domain reads GAGVSQSPRYKVAKRGQDVALRCDPISGHVSLFWYQQALGQGPEFLTYFQNEAQLDKSGLPSDRFFAERPEGSVSTLKIQRTQQEDSAVYLCASSPTVSAYNSPLHFGNGTRLTVT.

The V gene is TRBV19, the J gene TRBJ1-1; unclear D gene. Germline assignment: CDR1 LNHDA and CDR2 SQIVND (reference sequence). Deletions cut 5 bases from V and 5 bases from J, with 12 bases between. The CDR3 is made up of 13 amino acids. The DNA of the CDR3 is TGTGCCAGTAGTCCCGGACCCGTTACTGAAGCTTTCTTT. Residues: CASSPGPVTEAFF.

The CDR3 here is CASSPYRGGVETQYF. Here the CDR3 DNA reads TGTGCCAGCAGCCCGTACAGGGGGGGAGTCGAGACCCAGTACTTC. The chain links TRBV14 to TRBJ2-5, with D tentatively TRBD1 (8 bases). The germline gives CDR1 SGHDN, CDR2 FVKESK. V lost 4 bases and J lost 5, with 17 bases in between. This CDR3 region has 15 residues.

This clonotype appeared a single time. This sequence may be a read error, since a much larger clone differs from it by one base. The chain joins TRBV7-2 to TRBJ1-4; 10 bases fit TRBD1. CDR3 length equals 14 residues. V shed 6 bases, J shed 5 bases, and the junction held 3 bases outside the gene matches. Germline CDR1 reads SGHTA; CDR2 reads FQGNSA. This CDR3 reads CASRGTGVNEKLFF. For the CDR3, the DNA is TGTGCCAGCAGGGGGACAGGGGTCAATGAAAAACTGTTTTTT.

CDR3 residues: CASSPTGGGNTIYF. The CDR3 nucleotides read TGTGCCAGCAGTCCTACAGGGGGAGGAAACACCATATATTTT. This sequence joins TRBV12-3 or TRBV12-4 and TRBJ1-3, with TRBD1 matching 8 bases. This CDR3 has 14 residues. V lost 5 bases, J lost 4 bases, and 4 bases stayed unmatched.

The rearrangement uses TRBV29-1 and TRBJ1-2; D possibly corresponds to TRBD1 (5 bases). The CDR3 sequence is 13 residues long. The germline gives CDR1 SQVTM, CDR2 ANQGSEA. V lost 2 bases and J 3 bases, leaving 10 bases between the germline ends. This CDR3 reads CSVETGVDYGYTF. The DNA of the CDR3 is TGCAGCGTTGAAACGGGGGTCGACTATGGCTACACCTTC.